This TCR beta chain was found in a study of cytomegalovirus exposure and HLA in healthy donors. As for the study in general: A later analysis reported the same platform for the 90 to 150 validation repertoires and the approximately 670 first-cohort repertoires. Points from the study as a whole: It was reported that the classifier diagnosed cytomegalovirus status with high specificity and sensitivity in both the original and validation cohorts.

As concerns this clone: Its target is not known.

Assay: immunoSEQ multiplex PCR; the TCRdb copy retains only in-frame clones and omits some. Altogether 150,000 to 200,000 clones are present, about 81% being singletons, with the ten largest covering around 1.2%. V was shortened by 10 bases and J by 5 bases, with 18 bases between the two germline ends. From germline, CDR1 is MNHEY and CDR2 SVGAGI. This CDR3 has 14 amino acids. Source material: PBMCs. This TCR was recovered from a woman under 40 in good health and CMV-seronegative. The V gene is TRBV6-5, the J gene TRBJ2-1; D is unresolved. Here the CDR3 DNA reads TGTGCCACTCGAGGTGGCCCCCATAACAATGAGCAGTTCTTC. The encoded protein is CATRGGPHNNEQFF.